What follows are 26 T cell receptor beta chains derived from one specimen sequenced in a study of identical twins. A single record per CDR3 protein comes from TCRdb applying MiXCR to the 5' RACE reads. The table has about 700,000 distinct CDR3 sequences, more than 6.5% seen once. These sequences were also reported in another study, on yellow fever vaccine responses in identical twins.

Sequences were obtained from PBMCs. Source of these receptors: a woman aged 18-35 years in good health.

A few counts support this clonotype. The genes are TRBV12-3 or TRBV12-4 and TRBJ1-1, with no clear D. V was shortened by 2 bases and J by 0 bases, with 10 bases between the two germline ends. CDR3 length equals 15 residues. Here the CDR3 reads CASSLIPRMNTEAFF. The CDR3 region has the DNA TGTGCCAGCAGTTTAATCCCAAGAATGAACACTGAAGCTTTCTTT.

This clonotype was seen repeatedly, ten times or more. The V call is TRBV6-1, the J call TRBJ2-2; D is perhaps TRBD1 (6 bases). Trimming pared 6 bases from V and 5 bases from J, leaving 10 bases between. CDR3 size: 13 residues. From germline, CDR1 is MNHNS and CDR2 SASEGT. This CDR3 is CASRGARTGELFF. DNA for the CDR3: TGTGCCAGCAGGGGGGCGCGGACCGGGGAGCTGTTTTTT.

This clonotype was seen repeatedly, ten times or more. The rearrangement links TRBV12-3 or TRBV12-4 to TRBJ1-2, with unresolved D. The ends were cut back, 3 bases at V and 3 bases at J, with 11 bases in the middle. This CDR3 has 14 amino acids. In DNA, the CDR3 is TGTGCCAGCAGTTTGGCCAGGACCCACTATGGCTACACCTTC. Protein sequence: CASSLARTHYGYTF.

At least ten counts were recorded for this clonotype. CDR3 nucleotides: TGTGCCAGCAACCCCCGGGGGCTCGGGAATTCACCCCTCCACTTT. Encoded protein: CASNPRGLGNSPLHF. V is TRBV12-3 or TRBV12-4 and J is TRBJ1-6; possible D gene TRBD1, 6 bases. The CDR3 consists of 15 residues. The ends were cut back, 7 bases at V and 7 bases at J, with 17 bases in the middle.

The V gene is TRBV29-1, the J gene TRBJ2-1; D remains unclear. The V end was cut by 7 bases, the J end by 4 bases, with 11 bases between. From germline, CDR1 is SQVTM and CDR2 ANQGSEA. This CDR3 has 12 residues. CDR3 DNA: TGCAGCGGACACCTTGGTTACAATGAGCAGTTCTTC. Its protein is CSGHLGYNEQFF.

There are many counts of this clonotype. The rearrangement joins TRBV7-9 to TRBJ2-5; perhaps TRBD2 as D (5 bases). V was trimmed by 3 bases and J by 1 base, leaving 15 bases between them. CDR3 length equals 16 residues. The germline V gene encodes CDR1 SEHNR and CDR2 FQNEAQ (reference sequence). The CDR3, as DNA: TGTGCCAGCAGCTTTCAAGGAAGCGGTGGCCAAGAGACCCAGTACTTC. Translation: CASSFQGSGGQETQYF.

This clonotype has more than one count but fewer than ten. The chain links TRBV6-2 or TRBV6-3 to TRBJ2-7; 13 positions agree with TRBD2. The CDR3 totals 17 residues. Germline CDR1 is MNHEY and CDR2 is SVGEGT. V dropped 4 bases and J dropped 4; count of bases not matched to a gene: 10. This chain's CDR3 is CASSLPLAGGFNYEQYF. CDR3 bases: TGTGCCAGCAGTTTGCCACTAGCGGGAGGGTTTAATTACGAGCAGTACTTC.

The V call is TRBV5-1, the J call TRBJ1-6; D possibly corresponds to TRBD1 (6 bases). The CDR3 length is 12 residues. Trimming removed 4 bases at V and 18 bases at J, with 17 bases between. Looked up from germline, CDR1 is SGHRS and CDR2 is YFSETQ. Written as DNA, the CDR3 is TGCGCCAGCAGCCCCCAGGGGTTGGGGCACCACTTT. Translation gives CASSPQGLGHHF.

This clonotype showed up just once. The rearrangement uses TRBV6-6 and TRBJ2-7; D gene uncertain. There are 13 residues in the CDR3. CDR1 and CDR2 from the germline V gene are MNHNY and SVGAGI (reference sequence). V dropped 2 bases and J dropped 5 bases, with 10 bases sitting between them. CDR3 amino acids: CASSYRPWDEQYF. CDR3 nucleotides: TGTGCCAGCAGTTACAGACCATGGGACGAGCAGTACTTC.

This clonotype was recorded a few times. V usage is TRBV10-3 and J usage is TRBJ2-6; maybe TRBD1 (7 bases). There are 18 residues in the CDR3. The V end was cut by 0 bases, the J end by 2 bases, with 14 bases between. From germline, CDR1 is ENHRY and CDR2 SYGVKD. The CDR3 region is CAISESAGGLTGANVLTF. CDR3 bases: TGTGCCATCAGTGAGTCCGCAGGGGGGCTCACTGGGGCCAACGTCCTGACTTTC.

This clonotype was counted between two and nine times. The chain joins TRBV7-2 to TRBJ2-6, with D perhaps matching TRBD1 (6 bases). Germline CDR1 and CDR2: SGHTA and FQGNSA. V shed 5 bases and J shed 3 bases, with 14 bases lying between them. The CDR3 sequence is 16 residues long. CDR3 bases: TGTGCCAGCAGCCCTCCCAGGGGCAGTGGGGCCAACGTCCTGACTTTC. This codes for CASSPPRGSGANVLTF. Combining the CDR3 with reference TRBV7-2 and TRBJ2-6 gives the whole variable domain GAGVSQSPSNKVTEKGKDVELRCDPISGHTALYWYRQSLGQGLEFLIYFQGNSAPDKSGLPSDRFSAERTGGSVSTLTIQRTQQEDSAVYLCASSPPRGSGANVLTFGAGSRLTVL.

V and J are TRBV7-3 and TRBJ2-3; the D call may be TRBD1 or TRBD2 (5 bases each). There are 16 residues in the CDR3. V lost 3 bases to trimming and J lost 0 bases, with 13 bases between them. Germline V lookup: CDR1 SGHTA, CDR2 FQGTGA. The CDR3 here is CASSLGDGFSTDTQYF. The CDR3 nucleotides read TGTGCCAGCAGCTTGGGGGACGGGTTCAGCACAGATACGCAGTATTTT.

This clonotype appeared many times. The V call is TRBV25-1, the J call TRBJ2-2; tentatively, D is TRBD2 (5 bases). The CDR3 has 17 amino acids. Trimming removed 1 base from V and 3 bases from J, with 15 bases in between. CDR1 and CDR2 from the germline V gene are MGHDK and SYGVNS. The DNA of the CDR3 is TGTGCCAGCAGTGAATCCCCGGGGAAGGAAGACACCGGGGAGCTGTTTTTT. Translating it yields CASSESPGKEDTGELFF.

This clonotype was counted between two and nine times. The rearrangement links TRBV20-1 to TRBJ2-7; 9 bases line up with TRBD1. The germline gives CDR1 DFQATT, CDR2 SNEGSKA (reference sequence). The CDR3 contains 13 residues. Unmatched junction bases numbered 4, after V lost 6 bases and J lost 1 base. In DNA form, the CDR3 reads TGCAGTGCCGGCGGGACAGGGTCCTACGAGCAGTACTTC. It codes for CSAGGTGSYEQYF.

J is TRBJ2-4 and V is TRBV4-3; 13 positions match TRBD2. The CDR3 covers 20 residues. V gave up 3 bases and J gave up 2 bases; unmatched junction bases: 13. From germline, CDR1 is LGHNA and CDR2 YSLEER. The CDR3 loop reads CASSHQLAGGPLDTKNIQYF. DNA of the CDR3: TGCGCCAGCAGCCACCAACTAGCGGGAGGGCCTCTCGATACCAAAAACATTCAGTACTTC.

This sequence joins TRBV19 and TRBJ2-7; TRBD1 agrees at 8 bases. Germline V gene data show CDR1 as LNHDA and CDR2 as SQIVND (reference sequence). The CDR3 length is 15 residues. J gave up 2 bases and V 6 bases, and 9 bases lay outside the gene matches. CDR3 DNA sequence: TGTGCCAGTAGGTCAGGACAGGGAGCGACCTACGAGCAGTACTTC. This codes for CASRSGQGATYEQYF.

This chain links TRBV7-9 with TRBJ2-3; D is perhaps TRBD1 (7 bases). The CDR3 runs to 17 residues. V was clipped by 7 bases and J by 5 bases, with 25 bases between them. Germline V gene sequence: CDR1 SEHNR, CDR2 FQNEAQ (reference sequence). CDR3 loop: CASNHFGLRGLQDTQYF. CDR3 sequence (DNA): TGTGCCAGCAACCATTTCGGACTAAGGGGGCTTCAAGATACGCAGTATTTT.

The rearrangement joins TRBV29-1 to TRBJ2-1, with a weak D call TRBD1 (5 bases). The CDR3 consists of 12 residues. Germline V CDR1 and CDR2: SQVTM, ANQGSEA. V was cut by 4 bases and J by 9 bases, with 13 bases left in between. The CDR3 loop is CSVARQKSEQFF. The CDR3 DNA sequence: TGCAGCGTTGCTAGACAGAAGAGTGAGCAGTTCTTC.

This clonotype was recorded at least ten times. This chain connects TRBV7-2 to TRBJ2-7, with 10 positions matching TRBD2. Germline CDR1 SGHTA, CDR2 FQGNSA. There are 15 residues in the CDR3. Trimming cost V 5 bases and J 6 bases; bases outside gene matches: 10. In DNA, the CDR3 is TGTGCCAGCAGCCTTGACCGGACTAGCGGAGGCGAGCAGTACTTC. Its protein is CASSLDRTSGGEQYF.

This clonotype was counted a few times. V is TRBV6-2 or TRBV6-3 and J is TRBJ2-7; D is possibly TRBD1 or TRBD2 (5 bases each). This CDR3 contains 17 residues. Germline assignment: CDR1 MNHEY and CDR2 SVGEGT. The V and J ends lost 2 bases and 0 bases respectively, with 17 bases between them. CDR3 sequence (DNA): TGTGCCAGCAGTTACCCGATTGGGGGAGTAACCTCCTACGAGCAGTACTTC. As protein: CASSYPIGGVTSYEQYF.

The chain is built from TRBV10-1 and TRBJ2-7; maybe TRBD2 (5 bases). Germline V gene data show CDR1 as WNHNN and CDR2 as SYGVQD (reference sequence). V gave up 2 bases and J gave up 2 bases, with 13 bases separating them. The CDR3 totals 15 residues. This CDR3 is CASSENSGQPYEQYF. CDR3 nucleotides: TGCGCCAGCAGTGAGAACAGCGGCCAACCCTACGAGCAGTACTTC.

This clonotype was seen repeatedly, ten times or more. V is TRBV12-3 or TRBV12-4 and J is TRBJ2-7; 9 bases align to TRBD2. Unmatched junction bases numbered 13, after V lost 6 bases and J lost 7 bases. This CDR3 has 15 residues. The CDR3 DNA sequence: TGTGCCAGCAGCATCCTAGCGGGGCAGGGTATGGAGCAGTACTTC. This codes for CASSILAGQGMEQYF.

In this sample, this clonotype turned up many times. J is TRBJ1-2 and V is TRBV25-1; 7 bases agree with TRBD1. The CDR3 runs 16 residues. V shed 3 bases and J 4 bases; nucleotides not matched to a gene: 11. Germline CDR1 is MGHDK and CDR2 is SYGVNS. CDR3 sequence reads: CASSDRQGPPIYGYTF. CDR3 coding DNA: TGTGCCAGCAGTGACCGACAGGGTCCGCCAATCTATGGCTACACCTTC.

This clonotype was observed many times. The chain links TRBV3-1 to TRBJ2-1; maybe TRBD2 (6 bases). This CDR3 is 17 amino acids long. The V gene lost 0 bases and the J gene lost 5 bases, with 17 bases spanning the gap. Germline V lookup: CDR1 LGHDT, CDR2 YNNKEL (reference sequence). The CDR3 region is CASSQDSALAGNNEQFF. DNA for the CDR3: TGTGCCAGCAGCCAAGATAGTGCACTAGCAGGCAACAATGAGCAGTTCTTC.

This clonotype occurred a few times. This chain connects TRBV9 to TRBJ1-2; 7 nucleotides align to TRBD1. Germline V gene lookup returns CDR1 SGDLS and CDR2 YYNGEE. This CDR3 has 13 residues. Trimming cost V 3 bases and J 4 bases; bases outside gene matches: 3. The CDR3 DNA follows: TGTGCCAGCAGCGCCGACAGGGCCTATGGCTACACCTTC. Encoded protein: CASSADRAYGYTF.

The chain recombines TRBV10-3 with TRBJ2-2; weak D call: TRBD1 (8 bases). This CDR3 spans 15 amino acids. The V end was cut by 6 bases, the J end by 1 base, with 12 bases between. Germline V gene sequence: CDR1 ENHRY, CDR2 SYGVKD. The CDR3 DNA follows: TGTGCCATCAGAGCGGGACAGGAGAACACCGGGGAGCTGTTTTTT. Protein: CAIRAGQENTGELFF.